This is a list of T cell receptor beta chains from one sample in a study of early T cells in non-severe SARS-CoV-2 infection. TCRdb used MiXCR to reprocess the 5' RACE reads, holding one entry per CDR3 protein. The sample holds 98,000 or so distinct CDR3 sequences, about 12% seen once. Sequenced sample: whole blood. These TCRs come from an adult who was a healthcare worker with PCR-confirmed SARS-CoV-2 infection or an uninfected control (not recorded which). CDR3s include the opening cysteine and the closing phenylalanine or tryptophan. D genes are given only for firm matches. The size field is filled for only some rows; it gives once, few, many or a size class.

TRBJ1-4	TRBV28	few	.	CASSLVYDSHPKF	TGTGCCAGCAGTTTAGTCTATGACAGCCACCCCAAATTT
TRBJ2-5	TRBV9	many	TRBD1	CASSVTGGIGETQYF	TGTGCCAGCAGCGTGACAGGGGGTATCGGGGAGACCCAGTACTTC
TRBJ2-7	TRBV6-1	many	TRBD2	CASSEATGLAGAYEQYF	TGTGCCAGCAGTGAAGCGACGGGACTAGCGGGAGCCTACGAGCAGTACTTC
TRBJ2-2	TRBV20-1	many	TRBD1	CSAIRQGANTGELFF	TGCAGTGCTATAAGACAGGGCGCGAACACCGGGGAGCTGTTTTTT
TRBJ2-1	TRBV6-2/TRBV6-3	.	TRBD2	CASRLLAGDYNEQFF	TGTGCCAGCAGGCTCCTAGCGGGAGATTACAATGAGCAGTTCTTC
TRBJ2-5	TRBV28	many	TRBD1	CASSSLTGRTAIQETQYF	TGTGCCAGCAGCTCGCTGACAGGGCGTACGGCGATACAAGAGACCCAGTACTTC
TRBJ1-1	TRBV11-2	few	.	CASSYVLNTEAFF	TGTGCCAGCAGCTATGTATTGAACACTGAAGCTTTCTTT
TRBJ2-1	TRBV19	.	TRBD2	CASIGLAGRSGSYNEQFF	TGTGCCAGTATTGGACTAGCGGGTCGGAGCGGGTCCTACAATGAGCAGTTCTTC
TRBJ2-1	TRBV4-2	few	TRBD2	CASSLHRTSKNEQFF	TGTGCCAGCAGCCTTCACCGGACTAGCAAAAATGAGCAGTTCTTC
TRBJ2-7	TRBV5-5	few	TRBD1	CASSGTGFWEQYF	TGTGCCAGCTCCGGGACAGGGTTTTGGGAGCAGTACTTC